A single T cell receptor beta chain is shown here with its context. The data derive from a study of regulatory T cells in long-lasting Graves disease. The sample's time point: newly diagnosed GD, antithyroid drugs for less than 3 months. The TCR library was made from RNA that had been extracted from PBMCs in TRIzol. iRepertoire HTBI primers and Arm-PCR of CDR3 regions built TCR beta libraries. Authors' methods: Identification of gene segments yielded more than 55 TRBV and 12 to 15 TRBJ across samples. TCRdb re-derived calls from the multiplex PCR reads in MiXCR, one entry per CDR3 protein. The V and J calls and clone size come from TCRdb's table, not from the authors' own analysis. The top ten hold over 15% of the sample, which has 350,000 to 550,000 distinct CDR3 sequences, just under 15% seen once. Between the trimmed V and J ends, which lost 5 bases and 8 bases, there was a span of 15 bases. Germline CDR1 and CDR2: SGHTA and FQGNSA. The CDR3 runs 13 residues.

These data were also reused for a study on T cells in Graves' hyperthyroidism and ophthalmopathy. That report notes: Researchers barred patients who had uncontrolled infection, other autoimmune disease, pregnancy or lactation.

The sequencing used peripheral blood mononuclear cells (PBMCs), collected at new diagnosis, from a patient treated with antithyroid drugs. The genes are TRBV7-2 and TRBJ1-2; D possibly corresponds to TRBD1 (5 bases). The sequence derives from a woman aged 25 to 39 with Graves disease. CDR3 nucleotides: TGTGCCAGCAGCGGGACTACCTTGAGCGGCTACACCTTC. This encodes CASSGTTLSGYTF. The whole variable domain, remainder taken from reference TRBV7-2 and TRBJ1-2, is GAGVSQSPSNKVTEKGKDVELRCDPISGHTALYWYRQSLGQGLEFLIYFQGNSAPDKSGLPSDRFSAERTGGSVSTLTIQRTQQEDSAVYLCASSGTTLSGYTFGSGTRLTVV.